This T cell receptor beta chain was profiled in a study of T cells in lung cancer brain metastases. Turning to the study itself: Most of the roughly 20 patients had smoked, with a median of approximately 39 pack-years.

Study-level findings and limits: Brain metastasis T cell infiltration was not adjusted for preoperative corticosteroid effects.

Data came from immunoSEQ multiplex PCR; TCRdb stores just in-frame clones and leaves some out. The sample has about 4,900 clones, 84% seen once; the top ten hold under 3%. CDR3 length equals 18 residues. V lost 1 base and J 6 bases, leaving 22 bases between the germline ends. Germline V gives CDR1 SEHNR, CDR2 FQNEAQ (reference sequence). Tumor areas were macrodissected from about 5 deparaffinized, unstained approximately 10 um sections guided by marked H&E slides. As concerns this clone: The antigen is undetermined.

The receptor was derived from a woman aged 50 to 60 with non-small cell lung cancer. The rearrangement joins TRBV7-9 to TRBJ2-1; D may be TRBD1 or TRBD2 (5 bases each). Sequencing was performed on tumor tissue from the primary lung tumor. CDR3: CASSLVRGFAGRINEQFF. CDR3 bases: TGTGCCAGCAGCTTAGTAAGGGGTTTTGCTGGGAGAATCAATGAGCAGTTCTTC.